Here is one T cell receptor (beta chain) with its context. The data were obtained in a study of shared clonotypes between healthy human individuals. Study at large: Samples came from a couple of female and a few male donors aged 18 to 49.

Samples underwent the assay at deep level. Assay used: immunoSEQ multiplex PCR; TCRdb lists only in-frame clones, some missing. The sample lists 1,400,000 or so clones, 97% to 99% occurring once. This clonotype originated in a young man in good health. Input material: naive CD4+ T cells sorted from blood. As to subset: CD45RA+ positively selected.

CDR3 sequence: CASSHRDRVGGTEAFF. In nucleotides, the CDR3 is TGTGCCAGCTCACACCGGGACAGGGTCGGCGGCACTGAAGCTTTCTTT. The V and J genes are TRBV18 and TRBJ1-1, with 9 bases fitting TRBD1. Germline loops: CDR1 KGHSH, CDR2 LQKENI. The trim removed 4 bases at V and 4 bases at J, leaving 10 bases unmatched. There are 16 residues in the CDR3. Supplemented by reference TRBV18 and TRBJ1-1, the full variable domain reads NAGVMQNPRHLVRRRGQEARLRCSPMKGHSHVYWYRQLPEEGLKFMVYLQKENIIDESGMPKERFSAEFPKEGPSILRIQQVVRGDSAAYFCASSHRDRVGGTEAFFGQGTRLTVV.